This T cell receptor beta chain is drawn from a study of cytomegalovirus exposure and HLA in healthy donors. The study's findings and limits: DRB1 showed the most TCR associations and HLA-C the fewest in a later analysis, as rates varied by HLA locus. Altogether, 150 to 200 TCR beta chains were recorded as cytomegalovirus-associated. For cytomegalovirus status, the classifier reportedly gave diagnoses with high specificity and sensitivity.

Both 60 Vbeta primers and 13 Jbeta primers went into the PCR. The data were produced by immunoSEQ multiplex PCR, yet TCRdb's version contains in-frame clones alone and is incomplete. The repertoire holds more than 110,000 clones, with 73% as singletons. V shed 2 bases, J shed 0 bases, and the junction held 2 bases outside the gene matches. Germline CDR1 PRHDT, CDR2 FYEKMQ (reference sequence). CDR3 length: 15 amino acids. As regards this clone: Its antigen is not identified.

The clonotype was recovered from a human donor in good health. The rearrangement links TRBV13 to TRBJ2-7; TRBD2 matches 9 bases. The specimen sequenced was PBMCs. The CDR3 reads CASSLLAGPSYEQYF. The CDR3 DNA reads as TGTGCCAGCAGCTTACTAGCGGGGCCCTCCTACGAGCAGTACTTC.